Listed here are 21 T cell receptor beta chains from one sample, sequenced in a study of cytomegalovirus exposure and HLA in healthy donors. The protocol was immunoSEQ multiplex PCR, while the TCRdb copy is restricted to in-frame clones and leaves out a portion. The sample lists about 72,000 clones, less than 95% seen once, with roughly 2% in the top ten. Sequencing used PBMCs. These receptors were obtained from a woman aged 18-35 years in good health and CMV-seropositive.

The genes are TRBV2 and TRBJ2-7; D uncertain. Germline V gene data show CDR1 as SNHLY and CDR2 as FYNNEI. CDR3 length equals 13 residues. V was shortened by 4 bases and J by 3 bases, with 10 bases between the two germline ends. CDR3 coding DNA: TGTGCCAGCAGTGCAGAACGCCGCTACGAGCAGTACTTC. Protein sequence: CASSAERRYEQYF.

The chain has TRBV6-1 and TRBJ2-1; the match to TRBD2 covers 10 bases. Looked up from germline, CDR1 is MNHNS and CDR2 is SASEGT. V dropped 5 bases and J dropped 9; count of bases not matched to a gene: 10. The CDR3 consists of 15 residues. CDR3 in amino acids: CASSPERGGFSEQFF. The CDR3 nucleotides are TGTGCCAGCAGTCCGGAGCGGGGGGGCTTTAGTGAGCAGTTCTTC.

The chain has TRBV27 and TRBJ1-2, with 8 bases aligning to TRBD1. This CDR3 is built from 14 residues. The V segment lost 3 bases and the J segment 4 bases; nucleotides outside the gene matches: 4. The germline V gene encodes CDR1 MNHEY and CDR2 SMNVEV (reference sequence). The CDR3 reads CASSLTDRGYGYTF. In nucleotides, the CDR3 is TGTGCCAGCAGTTTGACCGACAGGGGCTATGGCTACACCTTC.

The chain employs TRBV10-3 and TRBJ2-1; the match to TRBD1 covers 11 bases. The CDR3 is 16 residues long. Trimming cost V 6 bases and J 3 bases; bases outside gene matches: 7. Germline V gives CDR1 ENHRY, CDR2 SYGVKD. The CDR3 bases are TGTGCCATCAGCGCGGGACAGGGGGTCAACTACAATGAGCAGTTCTTC. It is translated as CAISAGQGVNYNEQFF.

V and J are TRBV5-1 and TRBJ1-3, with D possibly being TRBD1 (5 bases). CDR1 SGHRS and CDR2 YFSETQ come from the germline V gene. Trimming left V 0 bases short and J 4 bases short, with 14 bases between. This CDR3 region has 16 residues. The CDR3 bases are TGCGCCAGCAGCTTGGCCGGAGGGACGGGCGGAAACACCATATATTTT. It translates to CASSLAGGTGGNTIYF.

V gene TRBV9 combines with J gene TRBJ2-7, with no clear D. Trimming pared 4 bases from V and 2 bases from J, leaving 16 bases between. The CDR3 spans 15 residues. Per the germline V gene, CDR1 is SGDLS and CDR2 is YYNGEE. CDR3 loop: CASSPRVTPTYEQYF. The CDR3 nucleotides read TGTGCCAGCAGCCCCCGGGTGACCCCCACCTACGAGCAGTACTTC.

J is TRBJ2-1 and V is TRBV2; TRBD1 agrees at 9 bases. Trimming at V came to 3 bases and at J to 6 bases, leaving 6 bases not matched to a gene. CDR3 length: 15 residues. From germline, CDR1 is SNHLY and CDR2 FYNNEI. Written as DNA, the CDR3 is TGTGCCAGCAGTGAGCGGGACAGGGTGGGCAATGAGCAGTTCTTC. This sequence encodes CASSERDRVGNEQFF.

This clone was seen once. CDR3 in amino acids: CASSFGGGATEAFF. In DNA form, the CDR3 reads TGTGCCAGCAGCTTCGGAGGGGGCGCCACTGAAGCTTTCTTT. The chain employs TRBV11-2 and TRBJ1-1, with 7 nucleotides matching TRBD1. The CDR3 runs to 14 residues. The J segment lost 4 bases and the V segment lost 3 bases, leaving 5 bases of the junction unmatched. Germline CDR1 is SGHAT and CDR2 is FQNNGV.

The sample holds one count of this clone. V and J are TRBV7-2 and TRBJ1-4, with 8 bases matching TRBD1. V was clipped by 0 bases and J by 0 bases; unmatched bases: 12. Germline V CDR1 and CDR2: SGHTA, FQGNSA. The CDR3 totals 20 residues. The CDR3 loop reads CASSLARWTGKNATNEKLFF. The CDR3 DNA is TGTGCCAGCAGCTTAGCGAGGTGGACAGGGAAGAATGCAACTAATGAAAAACTGTTTTTT.

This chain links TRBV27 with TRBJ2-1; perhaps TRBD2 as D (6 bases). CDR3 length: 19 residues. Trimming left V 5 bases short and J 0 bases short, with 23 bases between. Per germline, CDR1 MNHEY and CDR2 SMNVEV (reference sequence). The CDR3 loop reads CASSGRGRGGGNSYNEQFF. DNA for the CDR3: TGTGCCAGCAGTGGCCGAGGCAGAGGTGGGGGGAACTCCTACAATGAGCAGTTCTTC.

CDR3 in amino acids: CASSYEGGSSYNEQFF. The CDR3 region has the DNA TGTGCCAGCAGTTACGAAGGCGGGAGCTCCTACAATGAGCAGTTCTTC. The chain has TRBV6-5 and TRBJ2-1; 7 positions agree with TRBD2. There are 16 residues in the CDR3. CDR1 and CDR2 (germline): MNHEY, SVGAGI. Trimming removed 2 bases from V and 0 bases from J; junction bases left unmatched: 4.

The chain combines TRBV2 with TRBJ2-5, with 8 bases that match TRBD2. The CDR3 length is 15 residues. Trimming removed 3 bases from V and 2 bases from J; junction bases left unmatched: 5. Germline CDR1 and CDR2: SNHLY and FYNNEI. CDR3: CASSDSGNQQETQYF. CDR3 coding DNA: TGTGCCAGCAGTGATAGCGGGAACCAACAAGAGACCCAGTACTTC.

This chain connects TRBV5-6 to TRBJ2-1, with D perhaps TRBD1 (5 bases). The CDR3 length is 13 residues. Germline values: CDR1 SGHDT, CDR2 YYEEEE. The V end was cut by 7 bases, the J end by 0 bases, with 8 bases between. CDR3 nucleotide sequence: TGTGCCAGCGACAGATCCTCCTACAATGAGCAGTTCTTC. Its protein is CASDRSSYNEQFF.

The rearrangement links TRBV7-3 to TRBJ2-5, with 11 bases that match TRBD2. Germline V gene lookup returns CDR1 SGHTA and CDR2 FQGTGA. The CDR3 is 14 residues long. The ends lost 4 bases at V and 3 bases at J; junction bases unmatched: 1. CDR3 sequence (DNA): TGTGCCAGCAGCTCGGGACTAGCGGAAGAGACCCAGTACTTC. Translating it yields CASSSGLAEETQYF.

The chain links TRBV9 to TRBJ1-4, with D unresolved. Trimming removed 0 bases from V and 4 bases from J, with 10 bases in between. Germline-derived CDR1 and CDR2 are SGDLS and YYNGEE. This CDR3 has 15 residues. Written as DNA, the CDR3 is TGTGCCAGCAGCGTAGAGGCGGCAGATAATGAAAAACTGTTTTTT. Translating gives CASSVEAADNEKLFF.

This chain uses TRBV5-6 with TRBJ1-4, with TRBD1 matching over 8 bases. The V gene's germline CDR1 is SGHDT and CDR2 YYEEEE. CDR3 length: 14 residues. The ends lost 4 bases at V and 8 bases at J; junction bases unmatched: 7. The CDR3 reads CASSVTGAGEKLFF. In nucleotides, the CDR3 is TGTGCCAGCAGCGTGACAGGGGCGGGCGAAAAACTGTTTTTT.

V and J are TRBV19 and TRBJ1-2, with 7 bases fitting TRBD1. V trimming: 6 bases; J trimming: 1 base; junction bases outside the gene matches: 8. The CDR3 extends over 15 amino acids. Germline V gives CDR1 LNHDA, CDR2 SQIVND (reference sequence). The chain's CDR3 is CASSLTGTDNYGYTF. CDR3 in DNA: TGTGCCAGTAGCCTCACCGGGACAGATAACTATGGCTACACCTTC.

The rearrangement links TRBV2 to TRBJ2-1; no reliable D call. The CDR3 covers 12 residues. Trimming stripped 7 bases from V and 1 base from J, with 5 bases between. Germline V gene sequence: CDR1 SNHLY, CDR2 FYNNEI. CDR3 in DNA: TGTGCCAGCACCGTTTCCTACAATGAGCAGTTCTTC. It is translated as CASTVSYNEQFF.

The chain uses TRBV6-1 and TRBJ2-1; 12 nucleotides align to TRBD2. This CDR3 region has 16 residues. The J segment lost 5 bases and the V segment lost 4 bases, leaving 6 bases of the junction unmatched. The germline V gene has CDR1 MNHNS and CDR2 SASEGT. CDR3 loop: CASSGPLAGGDNEQFF. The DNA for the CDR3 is TGTGCCAGCAGTGGACCTCTAGCGGGGGGGGACAATGAGCAGTTCTTC.

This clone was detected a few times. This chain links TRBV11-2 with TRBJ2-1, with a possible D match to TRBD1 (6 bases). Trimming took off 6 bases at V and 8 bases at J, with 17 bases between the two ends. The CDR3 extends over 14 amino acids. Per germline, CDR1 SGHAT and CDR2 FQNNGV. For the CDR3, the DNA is TGTGCCAGCAGTCGGGCAGCTAGGACAGATGAGCAGTTCTTC. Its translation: CASSRAARTDEQFF.

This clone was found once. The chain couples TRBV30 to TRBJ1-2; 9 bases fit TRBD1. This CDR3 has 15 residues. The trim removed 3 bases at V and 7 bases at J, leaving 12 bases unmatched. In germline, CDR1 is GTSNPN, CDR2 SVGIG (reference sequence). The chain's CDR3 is CAWRQTRDRVLGYTF. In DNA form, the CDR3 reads TGTGCCTGGAGACAAACCCGGGACAGGGTTCTTGGCTACACCTTC.